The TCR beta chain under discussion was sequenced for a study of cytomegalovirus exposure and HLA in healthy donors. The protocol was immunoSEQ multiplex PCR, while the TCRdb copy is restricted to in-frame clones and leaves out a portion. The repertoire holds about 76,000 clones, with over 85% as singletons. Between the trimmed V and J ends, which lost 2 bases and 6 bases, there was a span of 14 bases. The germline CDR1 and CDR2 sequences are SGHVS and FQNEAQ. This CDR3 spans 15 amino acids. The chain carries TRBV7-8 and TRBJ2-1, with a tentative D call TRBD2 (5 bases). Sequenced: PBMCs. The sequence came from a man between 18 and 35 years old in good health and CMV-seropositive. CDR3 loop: CASSLRGPSGNEQFF. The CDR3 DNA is TGTGCCAGCAGCTTACGAGGGCCAAGCGGCAATGAGCAGTTCTTC.